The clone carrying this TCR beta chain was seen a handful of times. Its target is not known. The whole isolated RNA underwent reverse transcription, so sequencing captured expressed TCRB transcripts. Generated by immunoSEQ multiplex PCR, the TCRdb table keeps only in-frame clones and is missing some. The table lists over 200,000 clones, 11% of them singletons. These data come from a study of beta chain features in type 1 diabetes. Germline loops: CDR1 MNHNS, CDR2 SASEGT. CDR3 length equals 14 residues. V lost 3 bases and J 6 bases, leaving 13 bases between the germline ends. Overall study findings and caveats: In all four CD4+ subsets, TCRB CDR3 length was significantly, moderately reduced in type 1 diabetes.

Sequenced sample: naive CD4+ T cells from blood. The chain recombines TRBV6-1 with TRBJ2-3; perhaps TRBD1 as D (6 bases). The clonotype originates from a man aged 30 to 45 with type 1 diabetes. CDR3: CASSEGAGPDTQYF. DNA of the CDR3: TGTGCCAGCAGTGAGGGGGCCGGGCCGGATACGCAGTATTTT.